A selection of T cell receptor beta chains follows, all from one sample in a study of T cell responses to AZD1222 COVID-19 vaccine. Generated by immunoSEQ multiplex PCR, the TCRdb table keeps only in-frame clones and is missing some. The profile shows under 50,000 clones, approximately 90% of them singletons. Source: peripheral blood, taken 28 days after the second AZD1222 dose. The source of these receptors is an adult who received the AZD1222 COVID-19 vaccine. Each CDR3 is given with its conserved first and last residue. Each record gives: D gene, V gene, J gene, clone size, CDR3 protein, CDR3 DNA. A D gene is named only where the DNA matches it firmly. Clone size is given for some rows only: seen once, a few or many times, or a class if the clone is expanded.

NA,TRBV5-1,TRBJ2-1,NA,CASSLQGAGIYNEQFF,TGCGCCAGCAGCTTGCAAGGGGCAGGAATCTACAATGAGCAGTTCTTC
NA,TRBV18,TRBJ1-1,NA,CASSPGGETEAFF,TGTGCCAGCTCACCCGGTGGTGAAACTGAAGCTTTCTTT
NA,TRBV7-9,TRBJ2-4,NA,CASSNDRAIPYF,TGTGCCAGCAGCAATGACAGAGCGATTCCGTACTTC
NA,TRBV21-1,TRBJ2-7,NA,CASSKVGRQGVTGYEQYF,TGTGCCAGCAGCAAAGTAGGTCGACAGGGCGTGACCGGCTACGAGCAGTACTTC
TRBD2,TRBV4-3,TRBJ2-1,NA,CASSQDGGLAGERVNEQFF,TGCGCCAGCAGCCAAGATGGGGGACTAGCGGGAGAACGGGTCAATGAGCAGTTCTTC
TRBD2,TRBV7-2,TRBJ2-3,NA,CASRLAGRTDTQYF,TGTGCCAGCAGGCTAGCGGGCCGAACAGATACGCAGTATTTT
NA,TRBV14,TRBJ1-3,NA,CASSPVGPGNTIYF,TGTGCCAGCAGCCCCGTAGGTCCTGGAAACACCATATATTTT
NA,TRBV28,TRBJ1-4,NA,CASTPNEKLFF,TGTGCCAGCACCCCTAATGAAAAACTGTTTTTT
NA,TRBV10-3,TRBJ1-2,NA,CAISDPRGAGGYTF,TGTGCCATCAGTGACCCGAGGGGGGCGGGTGGCTACACCTTC
NA,TRBV10-3,TRBJ1-5,NA,CAISDSWENQPQHF,TGTGCCATCAGTGATAGCTGGGAGAATCAGCCCCAGCATTTT
NA,TRBV7-9,TRBJ1-3,NA,CASSLNSPGNTIYF,TGTGCCAGCAGCTTAAACAGTCCTGGAAACACCATATATTTT
NA,TRBV7-6,TRBJ1-3,NA,CASSLDFLSGNTIYF,TGTGCCAGCAGCTTAGATTTCCTCTCTGGAAACACCATATATTTT
TRBD1,TRBV5-8,TRBJ2-3,NA,CASSFLLGDSEYF,TGTGCCAGCAGCTTTTTATTAGGGGACAGTGAGTATTTT
NA,TRBV19,TRBJ1-1,once,CASRTKLWGTVTEAFF,TGTGCCAGTAGGACCAAACTTTGGGGGACGGTCACTGAAGCTTTCTTT
NA,TRBV7-9,TRBJ1-1,few,CASSWGNPAGTEAFF,TGTGCCAGCAGCTGGGGCAACCCGGCGGGGACTGAAGCTTTCTTT
NA,TRBV4-2,TRBJ1-1,NA,CASSQDEAMNTEAFF,TGTGCCAGCAGCCAAGACGAGGCAATGAACACTGAAGCTTTCTTT